This T cell receptor (beta chain) appears in the sequencing data of a study of blood T cell repertoires in COVID-19. Across the study: Samples taken during acute and convalescent COVID-19 were collected in the United States, Italy and Spain. Sample material is recorded as cDNA or gDNA derived from T cells, B-cell-depleted T cells, or PBMCs.

This clone has just one count. V dropped 6 bases and J dropped 4 bases, with 10 bases sitting between them. CDR1 is MNHEY and CDR2 is SVGAGI in the germline V gene. This CDR3 is 14 amino acids long. Authors' data handling: Cell counts per sample came from amplifying reference gene primers. Generated by immunoSEQ multiplex PCR, the TCRdb table keeps only in-frame clones and is missing some. D and trimming come from the DNA, and the V and J calls and clone size come from that table. Among fewer than 300,000 clones listed, roughly 88% were seen once. Sequencing was performed on peripheral blood. This TCR was recovered from a man younger than 35 with active or convalescent COVID-19. The rearrangement joins TRBV6-5 to TRBJ1-6; D not resolved. CDR3 residues: CASSGMSYNSPLHF. CDR3 in DNA: TGTGCCAGCAGCGGGATGAGTTATAATTCACCCCTCCACTTT.